These T cell receptor beta chains were read from a single sample in a study of T cells in Graves' hyperthyroidism and ophthalmopathy. From the multiplex PCR reads, TCRdb called clonotypes with MiXCR, one entry per CDR3 protein. The table shows 540,000 or so distinct CDR3 sequences, with less than 20% occurring only once. The sequenced sample was blood. Receptor source: a woman aged 25 to 39 with Graves' hyperthyroidism. Both conserved end residues are part of each CDR3. Fields, in order: D gene, J gene, V gene, clone size, CDR3 protein, CDR3 DNA. The D gene is left open where the match is weak. Size is stated for part of the rows, as once, few or many counts, or as a class when the clone is expanded.

>-|TRBJ2-1|TRBV29-1|many
CSVRGTAYNEQFF
TGCAGCGTTCGGGGGACGGCCTACAATGAGCAGTTCTTC
>TRBD1|TRBJ2-7|TRBV12-3/TRBV12-4|-
CASGPDLWDRGLRPTYEQYF
TGTGCCAGCGGACCGGATTTGTGGGACAGGGGGCTCCGACCAACCTACGAGCAGTACTTC
>-|TRBJ2-7|TRBV6-5|many
CASSYSWSSYEQYF
TGTGCCAGCAGTTACTCATGGAGCTCCTACGAGCAGTACTTC
>-|TRBJ2-7|TRBV18|many
CASSPSERDYEQYF
TGTGCCAGCTCACCATCCGAAAGAGACTACGAGCAGTACTTC
>TRBD2|TRBJ2-5|TRBV15|many
CATSPPGLAIQETQYF
TGTGCCACCAGCCCTCCGGGACTAGCTATCCAAGAGACCCAGTACTTC
>TRBD2|TRBJ2-7|TRBV7-2|many
CASSQPGLASNEQYF
TGTGCCAGCAGCCAGCCGGGACTAGCGTCAAACGAGCAGTACTTC
>TRBD2|TRBJ2-1|TRBV7-6|-
CASSLAPPAGAVEQFF
TGTGCCAGCAGCTTAGCCCCCCCAGCGGGAGCCGTTGAGCAGTTCTTC
>-|TRBJ1-3|TRBV18|few
CASSSSNTGIRGNTIYF
TGTGCCAGCTCATCATCGAACACAGGGATAAGGGGAAACACCATATATTTT
>TRBD2|TRBJ2-3|TRBV10-3|-
CAISQRGGADTQYF
TGTGCCATCAGTCAGCGGGGGGGTGCTGATACGCAGTATTTT
>-|TRBJ2-7|TRBV9|many
CASSVGSPSYEQYF
TGTGCCAGCAGCGTAGGCTCGCCTTCCTACGAGCAGTACTTC
>-|TRBJ1-5|TRBV19|once
CASSPQAQGGNQPQHF
TGTGCCAGTAGTCCCCAGGCCCAGGGCGGTAATCAGCCCCAGCATTTT
>TRBD1|TRBJ1-3|TRBV29-1|-
CSVGTGRRDTIYF
TGCAGCGTCGGGACAGGCCGGCGGGACACCATATATTTT
>-|TRBJ2-3|TRBV5-1|-
CASSSYRDAAGDTQYF
TGCGCCAGCAGCTCGTACCGGGACGCAGCAGGAGATACGCAGTATTTT
>TRBD1|TRBJ1-1|TRBV20-1|many
CSATLLGQGTEAFF
TGCAGTGCTACCCTACTAGGACAGGGCACTGAAGCTTTCTTT
>TRBD2|TRBJ2-1|TRBV12-3/TRBV12-4|many
CASSRDYPDEQFF
TGTGCCAGCAGCCGGGACTATCCGGATGAGCAGTTCTTC
>TRBD1|TRBJ1-6|TRBV28|few
CASSLGTGFNSPLHF
TGTGCCAGCAGCCTAGGGACAGGTTTCAATTCACCCCTCCACTTT
>-|TRBJ1-4|TRBV7-2|few
CASSLGGTPEKLFF
TGTGCCAGCAGCTTAGGGGGTACCCCTGAAAAACTGTTTTTT
>-|TRBJ1-1|TRBV20-1|many
CSARPGTSMNTEAFF
TGCAGTGCTAGACCGGGGACATCCATGAACACTGAAGCTTTCTTT
>-|TRBJ2-5|TRBV10-3|few
CAISAKETQYF
TGTGCCATCAGTGCAAAAGAGACCCAGTACTTC
>TRBD1|TRBJ2-7|TRBV27|-
CASSLRGPSYEQYF
TGTGCCAGCAGTTTAAGGGGGCCCTCCTACGAGCAGTACTTC
>TRBD1|TRBJ1-1|TRBV12-3/TRBV12-4|many
CASSSQGAREAFF
TGTGCCAGCAGTTCACAGGGGGCGCGGGAAGCTTTCTTT
>-|TRBJ2-5|TRBV7-2|-
CASSSRTTSQETQYF
TGTGCCAGCAGTTCCCGGACCACTAGCCAAGAGACCCAGTACTTC
>-|TRBJ1-1|TRBV7-2|many
CASSLSLGRGAEAFF
TGTGCCAGCAGCCTCTCTTTGGGGAGGGGGGCTGAAGCTTTCTTT
>TRBD2|TRBJ2-7|TRBV9|many
CASSPRGTTPSYEQYF
TGTGCCAGCAGCCCCAGAGGGACTACCCCCTCCTACGAGCAGTACTTC
>TRBD2|TRBJ2-1|TRBV7-3|-
CASSQPGLAGGRNEQFF
TGCGCCAGCAGCCAACCCGGACTAGCGGGAGGGAGGAATGAGCAGTTCTTC
>-|TRBJ2-2|TRBV19|-
CASSMGPLRTLTGELFF
TGTGCCAGTAGTATGGGACCTCTCCGAACTCTCACCGGGGAGCTGTTTTTT
>TRBD1|TRBJ2-7|TRBV15|many
CATSRTGQASYEQYF
TGTGCCACCAGCAGAACGGGACAGGCCTCCTACGAGCAGTACTTC
>TRBD1|TRBJ1-3|TRBV3-1|many
CASGRTGGYSGNTIYF
TGTGCCAGCGGGAGGACAGGCGGCTACTCTGGAAACACCATATATTTT
>TRBD2|TRBJ2-1|TRBV20-1|-
CSAKRITSGSNEQFF
TGCAGTGCTAAAAGGATAACTAGCGGGAGTAATGAGCAGTTCTTC
>-|TRBJ2-2|TRBV12-3/TRBV12-4|few
CASRGSSAGELFF
TGTGCCAGCAGGGGCAGTTCAGCCGGGGAGCTGTTTTTT
>-|TRBJ1-5|TRBV11-2|many
CASSLEGGQPQHF
TGTGCCAGCAGCTTAGAGGGGGGTCAGCCCCAGCATTTT
>TRBD1|TRBJ2-1|TRBV10-3|-
CAISDADRGADTMFF
TGTGCCATCAGTGACGCGGACAGGGGCGCCGATACCATGTTCTTC
>-|TRBJ2-7|TRBV11-1|many
CASSLATGRDSYEQYF
TGTGCCAGCAGCTTAGCGACCGGCCGGGACTCCTACGAGCAGTACTTC